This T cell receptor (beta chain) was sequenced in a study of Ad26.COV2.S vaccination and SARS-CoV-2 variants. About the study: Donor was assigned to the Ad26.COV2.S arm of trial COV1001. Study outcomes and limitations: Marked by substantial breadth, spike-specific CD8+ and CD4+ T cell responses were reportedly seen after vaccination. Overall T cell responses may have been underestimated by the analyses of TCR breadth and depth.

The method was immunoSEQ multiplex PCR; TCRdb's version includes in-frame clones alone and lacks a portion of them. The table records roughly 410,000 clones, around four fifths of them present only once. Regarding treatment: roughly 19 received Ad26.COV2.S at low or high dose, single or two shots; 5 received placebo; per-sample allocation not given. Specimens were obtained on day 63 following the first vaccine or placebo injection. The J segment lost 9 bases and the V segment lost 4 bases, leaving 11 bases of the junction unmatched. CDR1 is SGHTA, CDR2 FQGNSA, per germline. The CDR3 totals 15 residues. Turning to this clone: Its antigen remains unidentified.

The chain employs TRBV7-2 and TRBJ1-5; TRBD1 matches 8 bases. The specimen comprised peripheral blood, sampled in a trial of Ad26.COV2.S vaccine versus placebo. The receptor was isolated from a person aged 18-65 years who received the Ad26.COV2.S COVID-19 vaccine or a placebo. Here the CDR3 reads CASSSTSGQALPQHF. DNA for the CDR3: TGTGCCAGCAGCTCTACCTCGGGACAGGCCCTGCCCCAGCATTTT.